The 7 T cell receptor beta chains below come from one sample, sequenced in a study of Graves' ophthalmopathy and Graves' hyperthyroidism. Amplified TCR beta CDR3 regions were obtained using RNA transcripts as template. First-round RT-PCR employed HTBI primers, with a second-round multiplex PCR after it. MiXCR, run by TCRdb on the multiplex PCR reads, gives a single entry per CDR3 protein. The repertoire holds about 410,000 distinct CDR3 sequences, with about 18% as singletons. Input material: peripheral blood. These receptors were taken from a woman between 18 and 29 years old with Graves' ophthalmopathy.

The sample holds many counts of this clonotype. The chain joins TRBV12-3 or TRBV12-4 to TRBJ2-7; 8 bases are shared with TRBD2. This CDR3 is built from 14 residues. With 8 bases clipped from V and 6 bases from J, the junction kept 12 bases outside the gene matches. The CDR3 bases are TGTGCCAGCTCTCCTCCAGCGGGAGTCGGCGAGCAGTACTTC. Amino acid sequence: CASSPPAGVGEQYF.

This clonotype was found many times. This chain connects TRBV19 to TRBJ2-7; 7 bases fit TRBD1. V was pared by 5 bases and J by 3 bases, with 7 bases of the junction left unmatched. Germline CDR1 and CDR2: LNHDA and SQIVND (reference sequence). The CDR3 length is 14 residues. The CDR3 reads CASSFETGNYEQYF. CDR3 bases: TGTGCCAGTAGTTTCGAGACAGGGAACTACGAGCAGTACTTC.

This chain uses TRBV28 with TRBJ2-7; D not resolved. The germline gives CDR1 MDHEN, CDR2 SYDVKM. The CDR3 spans 15 residues. Trimming cost V 1 base and J 2 bases, with 12 bases left between them. The CDR3 nucleotides are TGTGCCAGCAGTTTATTGGCAGCCCCGACCTACGAGCAGTACTTC. Encoded protein: CASSLLAAPTYEQYF.

This clonotype was detected many times. As DNA, the CDR3 is TGCGCCAGCAGCTTGATACAGGCCACCGGGGAGCTGTTTTTT. Translated, it gives CASSLIQATGELFF. The rearrangement links TRBV5-1 to TRBJ2-2, with TRBD1 as a possible D gene (5 bases). V was shortened by 1 base and J by 4 bases, with 8 bases between the two germline ends. This CDR3 contains 14 residues. CDR1 is SGHRS and CDR2 is YFSETQ in the germline V gene.

Turning to this clonotype: One junction end disagrees with the germline gene, perhaps due to a read error. The chain employs TRBV7-2 and TRBJ1-5; 9 positions agree with TRBD1. Germline V gene sequence: CDR1 SGHTA, CDR2 FQGNSA. The CDR3 extends over 15 amino acids. The CDR3 DNA reads TGTGCCAGCGGCTTAGCGGGACAGGGAAATCAGCTCCAGCATTTT. Protein sequence: CASGLAGQGNQLQHF.

This clonotype appeared many times. The chain uses TRBV10-3 and TRBJ2-7, with D possibly matching TRBD2 (5 bases). The V gene lost 7 bases and the J gene lost 6 bases, with 10 bases spanning the gap. The germline CDR1 and CDR2 sequences are ENHRY and SYGVKD. There are 11 residues in the CDR3. This chain's CDR3 is CAIMRGSEQYF. Written as DNA, the CDR3 is TGTGCCATCATGAGAGGGTCCGAGCAGTACTTC.

The chain joins TRBV6-2 or TRBV6-3 to TRBJ1-1; D is possibly TRBD1 (6 bases). The V end lost 5 bases, the J end lost 7 bases, and 17 bases lay between the germline ends. CDR3 length: 14 amino acids. CDR1 MNHEY and CDR2 SVGEGT come from the germline V gene. Here the CDR3 reads CASSAGQPPREAFF. The CDR3, as DNA: TGTGCCAGCAGTGCAGGACAGCCGCCCCGTGAAGCTTTCTTT.